This T cell receptor (beta chain) is from a study of blood T cell repertoires in COVID-19. Study details: Acute and convalescent COVID-19 samples came from the United States, Italy and Spain. T cells, B-cell-depleted T cells, or PBMCs provided the cDNA or gDNA that served as material.

Original methodology: Estimation of nucleated cell counts relied on the amplification of reference gene primers. Assay: immunoSEQ multiplex PCR; the TCRdb copy retains only in-frame clones and omits some. Clonal size and the V and J genes are those of that table, whereas D and trimming came from the DNA. The data contain 250,000 to 300,000 clones, 85% to 90% of them singletons. V shed 5 bases and J 5 bases; nucleotides not matched to a gene: 14. Germline CDR1 LNHDA, CDR2 SQIVND (reference sequence). CDR3 length: 16 amino acids. This clonotype was sampled from a man between 18 and 29 years old with active or convalescent COVID-19. The chain joins TRBV19 to TRBJ1-1; 7 nucleotides line up with TRBD1. The sample comprised peripheral blood. The CDR3 here is CASSDRAAALGTEAFF. The CDR3 DNA reads as TGTGCCAGTAGTGACAGGGCGGCGGCGTTAGGGACTGAAGCTTTCTTT. Using reference TRBV19 and TRBJ1-1 for the parts outside the CDR3, the full variable domain is DGGITQSPKYLFRKEGQNVTLSCEQNLNHDAMYWYRQDPGQGLRLIYYSQIVNDFQKGDIAEGYSVSREKKESFPLTVTSAQKNPTAFYLCASSDRAAALGTEAFFGQGTRLTVV.